This paragraph reports one TCR beta chain. Its target is unknown. Following a re-call of the 10x single-cell sequencing reads, TCRdb has one entry per CDR3 protein and lacks DNA. The sample includes about 1,500 distinct CDR3 sequences. This entry is derived from a study of CD8 T cells in cerebrospinal fluid in Alzheimer's disease. Regarding the study as a whole: Versus healthy subjects, Alzheimer's patients more often had clones of at least 3%. In mild cognitive impairment or Alzheimer's disease, the biggest CSF clone made up more TCRs than in controls.

Live CSF cells were sorted with a live/dead marker for droplet-based sequencing. CDR1 SGDLS and CDR2 YYNGEE come from the germline V gene. This CDR3 has 16 residues. J is TRBJ2-5 and V is TRBV9. The sequence was collected from a human donor in good health. Sequenced material: cerebrospinal fluid. The CDR3 region is CASSVGSSRLAETQYF.